This is a list of T cell receptor beta chains from one sample in a study of blood T cell repertoires in COVID-19. The method was immunoSEQ multiplex PCR; TCRdb's version includes in-frame clones alone and lacks a portion of them. The table includes more than 300,000 clones, about nine tenths detected once. Sample: peripheral blood. The receptors were gathered from a woman aged 70 to 79 with COVID-19, enrolled during active disease. Each CDR3 is given with its conserved first and last residue. The D gene is left open where the match is weak. Only some rows state a clone size, as once, few, many or a class for expanded clones.

clone_size: few; v_call: TRBV6-2/TRBV6-3; d_call: .; j_call: TRBJ2-5; cdr3_aa: CASSLSSPRQETQYF; cdr3_nt: TGTGCCAGCAGTCTTAGTAGCCCCCGCCAAGAGACCCAGTACTTC
clone_size: .; v_call: TRBV27; d_call: TRBD1; j_call: TRBJ1-5; cdr3_aa: CASSQVTGVGIQPQHF; cdr3_nt: TGTGCCAGCAGTCAAGTGACAGGGGTAGGTATTCAGCCCCAGCATTTT
clone_size: .; v_call: TRBV6-4; d_call: TRBD1; j_call: TRBJ1-2; cdr3_aa: CASSATTGNAGGYTF; cdr3_nt: TGTGCCAGCAGTGCCACGACAGGGAACGCCGGTGGCTACACCTTC
clone_size: .; v_call: TRBV7-2; d_call: TRBD2; j_call: TRBJ2-5; cdr3_aa: CASSPRLAGGPETQYF; cdr3_nt: TGTGCCAGCAGCCCAAGACTAGCGGGGGGGCCGGAGACCCAGTACTTC
clone_size: .; v_call: TRBV6-5; d_call: TRBD1; j_call: TRBJ1-5; cdr3_aa: CASTTGDQPQHF; cdr3_nt: TGTGCCAGCACGACAGGGGATCAGCCCCAGCATTTT
clone_size: .; v_call: TRBV12-3/TRBV12-4; d_call: .; j_call: TRBJ1-3; cdr3_aa: CASSLPQGNTIYF; cdr3_nt: TGTGCCAGCAGTTTACCACAGGGTAACACCATATATTTT
clone_size: .; v_call: TRBV5-6; d_call: .; j_call: TRBJ2-7; cdr3_aa: CASSRENYEQYF; cdr3_nt: TGTGCCAGCAGCCGGGAAAACTACGAGCAGTACTTC
clone_size: .; v_call: TRBV29-1; d_call: TRBD1; j_call: TRBJ1-2; cdr3_aa: CSATGQGYGYTF; cdr3_nt: TGCAGCGCTACGGGACAGGGGTATGGCTACACCTTC
clone_size: once; v_call: TRBV11-2; d_call: .; j_call: TRBJ2-5; cdr3_aa: CASTLSSEGGAWETQYF; cdr3_nt: TGTGCCAGCACTTTGTCCAGCGAGGGGGGGGCCTGGGAGACCCAGTACTTC
clone_size: .; v_call: TRBV6-2/TRBV6-3; d_call: .; j_call: TRBJ1-2; cdr3_aa: CASSYGQTDFYGYTF; cdr3_nt: TGTGCCAGCAGTTACGGGCAGACAGATTTCTATGGCTACACCTTC
clone_size: .; v_call: TRBV28; d_call: .; j_call: TRBJ1-1; cdr3_aa: CASSLTAMNTEAFF; cdr3_nt: TGTGCCAGCAGTCTTACAGCAATGAACACTGAAGCTTTCTTT
clone_size: .; v_call: TRBV7-9; d_call: .; j_call: TRBJ1-2; cdr3_aa: CASSLEGWHGYTF; cdr3_nt: TGTGCCAGCAGCTTGGAGGGATGGCATGGCTACACCTTC
clone_size: once; v_call: TRBV11-2; d_call: .; j_call: TRBJ1-1; cdr3_aa: CASSLAPRTGETEAFF; cdr3_nt: TGTGCCAGCAGCTTAGCACCCCGGACGGGGGAGACTGAAGCTTTCTTT
clone_size: .; v_call: TRBV7-3; d_call: TRBD2; j_call: TRBJ2-3; cdr3_aa: CASSTGSGGTDTQYF; cdr3_nt: TGTGCCAGCAGCACGGGCAGCGGGGGGACAGATACGCAGTATTTT
clone_size: .; v_call: TRBV2; d_call: TRBD1; j_call: TRBJ1-6; cdr3_aa: CASRDRANSPLHF; cdr3_nt: TGTGCCAGCCGGGACAGGGCTAATTCACCCCTCCACTTT
clone_size: once; v_call: TRBV5-4; d_call: .; j_call: TRBJ1-4; cdr3_aa: CASSLKGPSNEKLFF; cdr3_nt: TGTGCCAGCAGCTTGAAGGGGCCTTCTAATGAAAAACTGTTTTTT
clone_size: .; v_call: TRBV24-1; d_call: .; j_call: TRBJ1-1; cdr3_aa: CATSGRDTEAFF; cdr3_nt: TGTGCCACCAGTGGAAGAGACACTGAAGCTTTCTTT
clone_size: .; v_call: TRBV30; d_call: TRBD1; j_call: TRBJ2-7; cdr3_aa: CAWSRTDREISEQYF; cdr3_nt: TGTGCCTGGAGCCGAACGGACAGGGAAATTTCCGAGCAGTACTTC
clone_size: .; v_call: TRBV30; d_call: .; j_call: TRBJ2-2; cdr3_aa: CAWSVGNWVRGGELFF; cdr3_nt: TGTGCCTGGAGTGTCGGGAATTGGGTTCGGGGCGGGGAGCTGTTTTTT
clone_size: .; v_call: TRBV18; d_call: .; j_call: TRBJ1-6; cdr3_aa: CASSPSGSNSPLHF; cdr3_nt: TGTGCCAGCTCACCGTCAGGTTCTAATTCACCCCTCCACTTT
clone_size: .; v_call: TRBV5-5; d_call: .; j_call: TRBJ1-1; cdr3_aa: CASSLAGSTEAFF; cdr3_nt: TGTGCCAGCAGCTTGGCGGGGAGCACTGAAGCTTTCTTT
clone_size: .; v_call: TRBV28; d_call: TRBD1; j_call: TRBJ1-6; cdr3_aa: CASSTTGQGDSPLHF; cdr3_nt: TGTGCCAGCAGCACTACGGGACAGGGGGATTCACCCCTCCACTTT
clone_size: once; v_call: TRBV7-9; d_call: TRBD1; j_call: TRBJ1-1; cdr3_aa: CASNWDRGGTEAFF; cdr3_nt: TGTGCCAGCAACTGGGACAGGGGAGGCACTGAAGCTTTCTTT
clone_size: .; v_call: TRBV18; d_call: .; j_call: TRBJ2-1; cdr3_aa: CASSPGREIEQFF; cdr3_nt: TGTGCCAGCTCACCCGGCAGGGAAATTGAGCAGTTCTTC
clone_size: .; v_call: TRBV10-2; d_call: TRBD1; j_call: TRBJ1-2; cdr3_aa: CASLGQGNYGYTF; cdr3_nt: TGCGCCAGCCTTGGACAGGGCAACTATGGCTACACCTTC
clone_size: .; v_call: TRBV5-4; d_call: TRBD1; j_call: TRBJ1-2; cdr3_aa: CASSSGTAYGYTF; cdr3_nt: TGTGCCAGCAGCTCCGGGACAGCCTATGGCTACACCTTC
clone_size: .; v_call: TRBV4-2; d_call: TRBD1; j_call: TRBJ1-3; cdr3_aa: CASSQQTGASGNTIYF; cdr3_nt: TGTGCCAGCAGCCAACAGACAGGGGCATCTGGAAACACCATATATTTT
clone_size: once; v_call: TRBV18; d_call: .; j_call: TRBJ2-1; cdr3_aa: CASSLFDEQFF; cdr3_nt: TGTGCCAGCTCACTCTTCGATGAGCAGTTCTTC
clone_size: few; v_call: TRBV7-7; d_call: TRBD1; j_call: TRBJ1-1; cdr3_aa: CASSPITGGTEAFF; cdr3_nt: TGTGCCAGCAGCCCGATCACAGGGGGCACTGAAGCTTTCTTT
clone_size: .; v_call: TRBV7-9; d_call: TRBD1; j_call: TRBJ1-1; cdr3_aa: CASSRSDREAFF; cdr3_nt: TGTGCCAGCAGCAGATCGGACAGGGAAGCTTTCTTT
clone_size: .; v_call: TRBV2; d_call: TRBD1; j_call: TRBJ1-2; cdr3_aa: CASSLQGAYGYTF; cdr3_nt: TGTGCCAGCAGCCTACAGGGGGCCTATGGCTACACCTTC
clone_size: .; v_call: TRBV4-2; d_call: .; j_call: TRBJ2-4; cdr3_aa: CASSQESSDASKNIQYF; cdr3_nt: TGTGCCAGCAGCCAAGAGAGCTCAGACGCTAGCAAAAACATTCAGTACTTC
clone_size: once; v_call: TRBV19; d_call: TRBD1; j_call: TRBJ2-3; cdr3_aa: CASRNPGGESDTQYF; cdr3_nt: TGTGCCAGTAGAAATCCAGGGGGTGAGTCAGATACGCAGTATTTT
clone_size: .; v_call: TRBV7-3; d_call: TRBD1; j_call: TRBJ1-5; cdr3_aa: CASSSSDRGDQPQHF; cdr3_nt: TGTGCCAGCAGCTCTTCAGACAGGGGAGATCAGCCCCAGCATTTT
clone_size: .; v_call: TRBV5-1; d_call: TRBD1; j_call: TRBJ1-6; cdr3_aa: CASSLFSGQGGSPLHF; cdr3_nt: TGCGCCAGCAGCTTGTTTTCGGGACAGGGCGGTTCACCCCTCCACTTT
clone_size: .; v_call: TRBV7-2; d_call: .; j_call: TRBJ1-1; cdr3_aa: CASSPTVNTEAFF; cdr3_nt: TGTGCCAGCAGCCCTACAGTGAACACTGAAGCTTTCTTT
clone_size: .; v_call: TRBV10-3; d_call: .; j_call: TRBJ1-1; cdr3_aa: CAISESPRGGRTEAFF; cdr3_nt: TGTGCCATCAGTGAGTCGCCCCGGGGGGGGCGGACTGAAGCTTTCTTT
clone_size: .; v_call: TRBV5-1; d_call: TRBD1; j_call: TRBJ1-2; cdr3_aa: CASSLEQGSYGYTF; cdr3_nt: TGCGCCAGCAGCTTGGAACAGGGGAGCTATGGCTACACCTTC
clone_size: .; v_call: TRBV9; d_call: .; j_call: TRBJ2-5; cdr3_aa: CASSAGSPQETQYF; cdr3_nt: TGTGCCAGCAGCGCCGGGTCCCCTCAGGAGACCCAGTACTTC
clone_size: .; v_call: TRBV7-8; d_call: TRBD1; j_call: TRBJ1-1; cdr3_aa: CASSLFGTGEPEAFF; cdr3_nt: TGTGCCAGCAGCTTATTCGGGACAGGGGAGCCTGAAGCTTTCTTT
clone_size: once; v_call: TRBV4-1; d_call: TRBD1; j_call: TRBJ1-2; cdr3_aa: CASSQVSDRGSGYTF; cdr3_nt: TGCGCCAGCAGCCAAGTTAGCGACAGGGGGAGCGGCTACACCTTC
clone_size: once; v_call: TRBV5-4; d_call: .; j_call: TRBJ1-2; cdr3_aa: CATAQGGGFLGGYTF; cdr3_nt: TGTGCCACCGCACAGGGAGGGGGGTTCCTTGGTGGCTACACCTTC
clone_size: .; v_call: TRBV18; d_call: .; j_call: TRBJ1-1; cdr3_aa: CASSPTGGESTEAFF; cdr3_nt: TGTGCCAGCTCACCAACAGGAGGGGAGAGCACTGAAGCTTTCTTT
clone_size: once; v_call: TRBV29-1; d_call: .; j_call: TRBJ1-1; cdr3_aa: CSVETWDTNTEAFF; cdr3_nt: TGCAGCGTTGAAACTTGGGACACCAACACTGAAGCTTTCTTT
clone_size: .; v_call: TRBV2; d_call: .; j_call: TRBJ2-5; cdr3_aa: CASSGGGGTQETQYF; cdr3_nt: TGTGCCAGCAGTGGGGGCGGGGGCACCCAAGAGACCCAGTACTTC
clone_size: .; v_call: TRBV24-1; d_call: .; j_call: TRBJ1-5; cdr3_aa: CATSDEQGNQPQHF; cdr3_nt: TGTGCCACCAGTGATGAACAGGGCAATCAGCCCCAGCATTTT
clone_size: .; v_call: TRBV20-1; d_call: .; j_call: TRBJ1-2; cdr3_aa: CSAPLRAGYTF; cdr3_nt: TGCAGTGCTCCGCTCAGGGCTGGCTACACCTTC
clone_size: .; v_call: TRBV5-8; d_call: .; j_call: TRBJ1-4; cdr3_aa: CASRTQLLTNEKLFF; cdr3_nt: TGTGCCAGCAGAACACAGCTCCTAACTAATGAAAAACTGTTTTTT
clone_size: .; v_call: TRBV5-6; d_call: TRBD1; j_call: TRBJ1-2; cdr3_aa: CATGTAYGYTF; cdr3_nt: TGTGCCACTGGGACAGCCTATGGCTACACCTTC
clone_size: few; v_call: TRBV3-1/TRBV3-2; d_call: .; j_call: TRBJ2-7; cdr3_aa: CASSLSTPGSEQYF; cdr3_nt: TGTGCCAGCAGCCTCTCGACCCCGGGTAGCGAGCAGTACTTC
clone_size: .; v_call: TRBV6-5; d_call: TRBD1; j_call: TRBJ1-6; cdr3_aa: CASSHNGQGDSPLHF; cdr3_nt: TGTGCCAGCAGCCACAATGGACAGGGCGATTCACCCCTCCACTTT
clone_size: .; v_call: TRBV2; d_call: .; j_call: TRBJ2-7; cdr3_aa: CASSDWDSFSYEQYF; cdr3_nt: TGTGCCAGCAGTGATTGGGACTCTTTCTCCTACGAGCAGTACTTC
clone_size: .; v_call: TRBV4-1; d_call: .; j_call: TRBJ2-7; cdr3_aa: CASSHYPGGLGEQYF; cdr3_nt: TGCGCCAGCAGCCATTACCCGGGGGGCCTGGGAGAGCAGTACTTC
clone_size: .; v_call: TRBV9; d_call: .; j_call: TRBJ1-1; cdr3_aa: CASSGRGGPMNTEAFF; cdr3_nt: TGTGCCAGCAGCGGTCGGGGGGGCCCAATGAACACTGAAGCTTTCTTT
clone_size: .; v_call: TRBV12-3/TRBV12-4; d_call: .; j_call: TRBJ2-3; cdr3_aa: CASSLGRTDTQYF; cdr3_nt: TGTGCCAGCAGTTTAGGTCGGACAGATACGCAGTATTTT
clone_size: .; v_call: TRBV18; d_call: .; j_call: TRBJ2-2; cdr3_aa: CASSPPRREAGELFF; cdr3_nt: TGTGCCAGCTCACCACCGCGGAGGGAGGCCGGGGAGCTGTTTTTT
clone_size: .; v_call: TRBV19; d_call: .; j_call: TRBJ1-1; cdr3_aa: CASSMMDSRSFF; cdr3_nt: TGTGCCAGTAGTATGATGGATTCTAGGAGCTTCTTT
clone_size: once; v_call: TRBV29-1; d_call: .; j_call: TRBJ1-1; cdr3_aa: CSVERDSGRTEAFF; cdr3_nt: TGCAGCGTTGAGAGGGACTCGGGGCGGACTGAAGCTTTCTTT